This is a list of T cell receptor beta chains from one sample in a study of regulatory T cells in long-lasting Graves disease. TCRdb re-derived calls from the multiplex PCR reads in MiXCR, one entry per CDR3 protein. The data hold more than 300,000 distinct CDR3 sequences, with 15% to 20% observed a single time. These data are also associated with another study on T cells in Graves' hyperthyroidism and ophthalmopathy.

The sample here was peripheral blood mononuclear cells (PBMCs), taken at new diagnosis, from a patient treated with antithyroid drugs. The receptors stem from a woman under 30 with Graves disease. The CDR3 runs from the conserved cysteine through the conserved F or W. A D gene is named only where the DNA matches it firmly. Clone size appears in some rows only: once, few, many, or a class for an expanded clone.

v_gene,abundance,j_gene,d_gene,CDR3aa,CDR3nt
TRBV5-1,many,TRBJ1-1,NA,CASSLIPTGEEAFF,TGCGCCAGCAGCTTGATACCGACCGGTGAGGAAGCTTTCTTT
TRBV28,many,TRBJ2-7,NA,CASSFSAGDYEQYF,TGTGCCAGCAGTTTTAGTGCAGGAGACTACGAGCAGTACTTC
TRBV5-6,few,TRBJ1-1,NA,CASSIGGHRTEAFF,TGTGCCAGCAGCATCGGAGGGCATAGGACTGAAGCTTTCTTT
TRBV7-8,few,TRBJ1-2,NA,CASSLTTGDYGYTF,TGTGCCAGCAGCTTAACGACAGGAGACTATGGCTACACCTTC
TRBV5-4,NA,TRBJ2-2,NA,CASSLRDNTGELFF,TGTGCCAGCAGCTTGAGGGATAACACCGGGGAGCTGTTTTTT
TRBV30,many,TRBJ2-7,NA,CAWSGGRRGYEQYF,TGTGCCTGGAGTGGGGGGAGACGGGGTTACGAGCAGTACTTC
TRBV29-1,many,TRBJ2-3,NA,CSVVSGPRTDTQYF,TGCAGCGTAGTGTCGGGGCCCCGCACAGATACGCAGTATTTT
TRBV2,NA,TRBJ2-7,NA,CASRTAGKDEQYF,TGTGCCAGCAGGACCGCAGGGAAGGACGAGCAGTACTTC
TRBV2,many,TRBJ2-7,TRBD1,CASSAATGVPYEQYF,TGTGCCAGCAGTGCGGCGACAGGGGTTCCCTACGAGCAGTACTTC
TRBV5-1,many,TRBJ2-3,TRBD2,CASSFSGGSTDTQYF,TGTGCCAGCAGCTTTAGCGGGGGGAGTACAGATACGCAGTATTTT
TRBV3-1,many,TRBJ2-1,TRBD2,CASSQVTSSGGVNEQFF,TGTGCCAGCAGCCAAGTCACGTCTAGCGGGGGGGTTAATGAGCAGTTCTTC
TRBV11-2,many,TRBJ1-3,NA,CASSRGFPSGNTIYF,TGTGCCAGCAGCCGGGGATTCCCCTCTGGAAACACCATATATTTT
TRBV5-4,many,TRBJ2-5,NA,CASSLVPSRGRGETQYF,TGTGCCAGCAGCTTGGTACCCTCGCGGGGGCGCGGAGAGACCCAGTACTTC
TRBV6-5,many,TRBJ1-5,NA,CASSYSESENQPQHF,TGTGCCAGCAGTTACTCGGAATCAGAGAATCAGCCCCAGCATTTT
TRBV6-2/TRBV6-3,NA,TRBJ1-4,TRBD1,CASRGTGGGEKLFF,TGTGCCAGCAGGGGGACAGGGGGAGGTGAAAAACTGTTTTTT
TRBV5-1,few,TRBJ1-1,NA,CASSNRVSTEAFF,TGCGCCAGCAGCAACAGGGTTAGCACTGAAGCTTTCTTT
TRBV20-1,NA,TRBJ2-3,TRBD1,CSAIQGDTSTDTQYF,TGCAGTGCTATACAGGGGGACACTAGCACAGATACGCAGTATTTT
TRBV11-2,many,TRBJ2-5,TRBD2,CASSLVGLAGEGETQYF,TGTGCCAGCAGCTTAGTAGGGCTAGCGGGAGAGGGAGAGACCCAGTACTTC
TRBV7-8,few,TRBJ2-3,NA,CASSLVARDTQYF,TGTGCCAGCAGCTTAGTTGCAAGGGATACGCAGTATTTT
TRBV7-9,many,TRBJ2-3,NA,CASSKPRSDATDTQYF,TGTGCCAGCAGCAAACCCCGATCGGACGCTACAGATACGCAGTATTTT
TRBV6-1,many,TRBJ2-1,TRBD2,CASSELGLAGGPLNEQFF,TGTGCCAGCAGTGAACTGGGACTAGCGGGAGGGCCGCTCAATGAGCAGTTCTTC
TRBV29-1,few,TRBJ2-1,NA,CSVEYVSYNEQFF,TGCAGCGTTGAATATGTCTCCTACAATGAGCAGTTCTTC
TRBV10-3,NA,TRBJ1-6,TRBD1,CAISESEGASGSPLHF,TGTGCCATCAGTGAGTCGGAGGGGGCCTCTGGGTCACCCCTCCACTTT
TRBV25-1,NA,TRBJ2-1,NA,CASAAGAAYNEQFF,TGTGCCAGCGCCGCCGGGGCCGCCTACAATGAGCAGTTCTTC
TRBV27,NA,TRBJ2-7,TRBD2,CASSTGTINYEQYF,TGTGCCAGCAGTACCGGGACTATCAACTACGAGCAGTACTTC
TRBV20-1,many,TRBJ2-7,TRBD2,CSARLAGLHEQYF,TGCAGTGCTAGGCTAGCGGGGTTACACGAGCAGTACTTC
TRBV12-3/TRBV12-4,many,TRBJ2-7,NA,CASSATGKALSYEQYF,TGTGCCAGCAGTGCGACGGGTAAAGCCCTCTCCTACGAGCAGTACTTC
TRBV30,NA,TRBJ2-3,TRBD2,CAWRESGRAIGQYF,TGTGCCTGGAGAGAGAGCGGGAGGGCAATAGGGCAGTATTTT
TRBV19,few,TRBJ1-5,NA,CASDRRGLGQPQHF,TGTGCCAGTGATCGTCGGGGGTTGGGTCAGCCCCAGCATTTT
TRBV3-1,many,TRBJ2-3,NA,CASSLRAGHTDTQYF,TGTGCCAGCAGCTTACGTGCCGGGCACACAGATACGCAGTATTTT
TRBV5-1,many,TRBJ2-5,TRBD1,CASSYRGGQGETQYF,TGCGCCAGCAGCTACCGAGGCGGACAGGGTGAGACCCAGTACTTC
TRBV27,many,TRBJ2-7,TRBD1,CASSLQVRGNEQYF,TGTGCCAGCAGTTTACAGGTCAGGGGGAACGAGCAGTACTTC
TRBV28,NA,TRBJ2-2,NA,CASSSNRPTGELFF,TGTGCCAGCAGTTCTAATCGTCCCACCGGGGAGCTGTTTTTT